The present T cell receptor beta chain was sequenced within a study of T cells after yellow fever vaccination. Study-wide context: Low-cell-number fractions were prepared with SMART-Seq v4 Ultra Low Input.

Notes on the study in general: Abundant bulk-population clonotypes could contaminate the FACS-sorted repertoires. In post-booster samples, most primary-vaccination clones reappeared (about 97% CD4, approximately 91% CD8).

A 5'RACE template-switching step, the method used to make TCR cDNA, added a universal primer site and UMIs. TCRdb re-called the 5' RACE reads through MiXCR, storing one row per CDR3 protein. The table lists some 560,000 distinct CDR3 sequences, around 17% of them singletons, with roughly 17% in the top ten. Points on this clonotype: Its antigen is currently unknown.

Sequencing used PBMCs, obtained roughly 5 days after the first yellow fever vaccination. The sequence was collected from a man aged 18 to 30 who received the YFV17D yellow fever vaccine.

CDR3 amino acids: CASSYNSVVRTDTQYF. The CDR3 DNA reads as TGTGCCAGCAGTTACAACTCTGTCGTGCGCACAGATACGCAGTATTTT. V and J are TRBV6-5 and TRBJ2-3; no definite D call. V was clipped by 2 bases and J by 1 base, with 13 bases between them. The length of the CDR3 is 16 residues. The germline V gene has CDR1 MNHEY and CDR2 SVGAGI.